This TCR beta chain is drawn from a study of blood T cell repertoires in COVID-19. The overall study: Sites in the United States, Italy and Spain provided acute and convalescent COVID-19 samples.

The table came from immunoSEQ multiplex PCR; TCRdb's copy has only in-frame clones and leaves some out. Of approximately 160,000 clones in the sample, about 88% were seen once. This clone was counted only a few times. The source is a man aged 60 to 69 with active or convalescent COVID-19. Material for sequencing was peripheral blood.

The CDR3: CASSLGTLYGYTF. The DNA of the CDR3 is TGTGCCAGCAGCTTAGGGACACTCTATGGCTACACCTTC. This rearrangement joins TRBV7-9 to TRBJ1-2; perhaps TRBD1 as D (5 bases). Germline assignment: CDR1 SEHNR and CDR2 FQNEAQ (reference sequence). The CDR3 contains 13 residues. V shed 1 base and J shed 4 bases, with 7 bases lying between them.